This T cell receptor beta chain was documented in a study of blood T cell repertoires in COVID-19. As processed by the authors: The authors estimated nucleated cell counts from reference gene primer amplification. Clones were sequenced by immunoSEQ multiplex PCR, and TCRdb holds only the in-frame ones, with some missing. The DNA gave D and trimming, while V, J and clone size come from that table. The profile shows 150,000 to 200,000 clones, about 86% of them singletons. V shed 5 bases, J shed 6 bases, and the junction held 12 bases outside the gene matches. The CDR3 totals 17 residues. CDR1 is SEHNR and CDR2 is FQNEAQ in the germline V gene (reference sequence).

This chain joins TRBV7-9 and TRBJ2-2; TRBD2 agrees at 10 bases. The sequence derives from a woman at least 80 years old with acute or convalescent COVID-19. Material: peripheral blood. The CDR3 here is CASSKGLAETVSGELFF. The CDR3 bases are TGTGCCAGCAGCAAAGGACTAGCGGAAACTGTCTCCGGGGAGCTGTTTTTT.